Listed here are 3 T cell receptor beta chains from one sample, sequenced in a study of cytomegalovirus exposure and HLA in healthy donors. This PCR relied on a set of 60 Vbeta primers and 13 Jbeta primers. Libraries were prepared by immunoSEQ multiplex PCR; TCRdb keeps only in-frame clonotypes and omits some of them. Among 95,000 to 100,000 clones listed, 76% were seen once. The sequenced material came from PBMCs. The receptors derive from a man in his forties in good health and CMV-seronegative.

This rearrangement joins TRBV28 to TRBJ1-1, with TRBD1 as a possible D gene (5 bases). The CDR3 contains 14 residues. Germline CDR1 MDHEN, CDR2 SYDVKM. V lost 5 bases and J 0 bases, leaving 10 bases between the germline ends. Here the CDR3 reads CASSAGGMNTEAFF. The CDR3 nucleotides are TGTGCCAGCAGTGCCGGGGGGATGAACACTGAAGCTTTCTTT.

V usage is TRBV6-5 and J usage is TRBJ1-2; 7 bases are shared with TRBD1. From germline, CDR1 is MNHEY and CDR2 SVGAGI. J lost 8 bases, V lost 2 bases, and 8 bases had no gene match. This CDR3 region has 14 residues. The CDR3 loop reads CASSYLDRARGYTF. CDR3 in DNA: TGTGCCAGCAGTTACCTAGACAGGGCGCGGGGCTACACCTTC.

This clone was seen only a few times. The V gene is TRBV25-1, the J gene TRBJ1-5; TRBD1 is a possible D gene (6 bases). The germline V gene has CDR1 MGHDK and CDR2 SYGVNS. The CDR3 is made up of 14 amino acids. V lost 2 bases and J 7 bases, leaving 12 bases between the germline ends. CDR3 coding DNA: TGTGCCAGCAGTGAAAACAGGGATGGACAGCCCCAGCATTTT. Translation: CASSENRDGQPQHF.